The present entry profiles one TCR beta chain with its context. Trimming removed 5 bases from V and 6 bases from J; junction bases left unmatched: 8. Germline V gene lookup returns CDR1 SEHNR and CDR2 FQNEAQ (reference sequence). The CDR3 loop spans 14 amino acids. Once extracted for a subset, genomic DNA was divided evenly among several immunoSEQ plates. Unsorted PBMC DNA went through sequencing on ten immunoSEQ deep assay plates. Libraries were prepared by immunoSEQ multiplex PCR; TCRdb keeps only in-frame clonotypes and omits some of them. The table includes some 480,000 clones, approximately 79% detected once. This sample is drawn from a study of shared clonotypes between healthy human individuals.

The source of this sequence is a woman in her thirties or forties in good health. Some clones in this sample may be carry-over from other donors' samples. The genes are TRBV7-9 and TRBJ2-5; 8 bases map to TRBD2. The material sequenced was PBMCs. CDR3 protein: CASSLAGGVQTQYF. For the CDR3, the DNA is TGTGCCAGCAGCCTCGCGGGGGGCGTGCAGACCCAGTACTTC.